This T cell receptor (beta chain) comes out of a study of cytomegalovirus exposure and HLA in healthy donors. The donors were members of the validation cohort, which comprised approximately 120 subjects and was separate from the first cohort of fewer than 700 subjects. Repertoires were generated with immunoSEQ multiplex PCR, while TCRdb's copy carries only in-frame clones and drops some. The sample shows fewer than 200,000 clones, 85% of them seen only once. The CDR3 contains 17 residues. Trimming took off 5 bases at V and 2 bases at J, with 22 bases between the two ends. CDR1 LNHDA and CDR2 SQIVND come from the germline V gene (reference sequence).

The chain carries TRBV19 and TRBJ2-7; TRBD1 is a possible D gene (6 bases). The receptor was isolated from a man between 18 and 35 years old in good health and CMV-seropositive. The sequenced material came from PBMCs. CDR3 in DNA: TGTGCCAGTAGTTGGGCAGGGGCTACCTTAGACCCCTACGAGCAGTACTTC. This encodes CASSWAGATLDPYEQYF.